The rows below give T cell receptor beta chains drawn from one sample of a study of T-cell reconstitution after alpha-beta-depleted transplantation in children. One entry per CDR3 protein results from TCRdb running MiXCR on the PCR reads. The table includes 530,000 or so distinct CDR3 sequences, 27% detected once. The sequenced sample was PBMCs, obtained before TCRalphabeta/CD19-depleted stem cell transplant. These receptors were taken from a boy under two years old with Wiskott-Aldrich syndrome, due to receive a stem cell transplant. CDR3s include the opening cysteine and the closing phenylalanine or tryptophan. D genes are given only for firm matches. Expanded clones are given a class, and other clones once, few, many or no size at all.

j_call,v_call,clone_size,d_call,cdr3_aa,cdr3_nt
TRBJ2-7,TRBV20-1,few,-,CSARDSSGAPLYEQYF,TGCAGTGCTAGAGATTCATCGGGAGCCCCCCTCTACGAGCAGTACTTC
TRBJ2-2,TRBV6-5,-,TRBD1,CASSYGTGRELFF,TGTGCCAGCAGTTACGGGACAGGCCGGGAGCTGTTTTTT
TRBJ2-7,TRBV4-1,-,TRBD2,CASSQGILAVSEQYF,TGCGCCAGCAGCCAAGGAATCCTAGCGGTCTCCGAGCAGTACTTC
TRBJ2-7,TRBV28,-,-,CASSSSGDPYEQYF,TGTGCCAGCAGTTCCTCAGGGGACCCCTACGAGCAGTACTTC
TRBJ2-1,TRBV24-1,-,TRBD2,CATSDPGTSGTNEQFF,TGTGCCACCAGTGATCCCGGGACTAGCGGGACCAATGAGCAGTTCTTC
TRBJ1-2,TRBV6-1,-,-,CASSKREDYGYTF,TGTGCCAGCTCGAAAAGGGAGGACTATGGCTACACCTTC
TRBJ1-1,TRBV5-1,-,-,CASSSGPQFPEAFF,TGCGCCAGCAGCTCCGGACCACAGTTCCCTGAAGCTTTCTTT
TRBJ1-2,TRBV30,-,-,CAWSVPSDGYTF,TGTGCCTGGAGTGTACCCTCGGATGGCTACACCTTC
TRBJ2-1,TRBV6-5,many,-,CASSYSDSSYNEQFF,TGTGCCAGCAGTTACTCCGATAGCTCCTACAATGAGCAGTTCTTC
TRBJ2-7,TRBV5-1,few,-,CASSLDWGRLSYEQYF,TGCGCCAGCAGCCTGGATTGGGGACGGCTTTCCTACGAGCAGTACTTC
TRBJ2-3,TRBV3-1,-,TRBD2,CASSLLADANLGRTDTQYF,TGTGCCAGCAGTTTACTAGCGGATGCGAATTTAGGCCGCACAGATACGCAGTATTTT
TRBJ1-2,TRBV5-1,few,-,CASSLQRRRGYTF,TGCGCCAGCAGCTTGCAGAGGCGTAGGGGCTACACCTTC
TRBJ1-6,TRBV5-1,-,-,CASSLEAGVNSPLHF,TGCGCCAGCAGCTTGGAAGCAGGGGTGAATTCACCCCTCCACTTT
TRBJ2-7,TRBV29-1,-,-,CSVVVVPSYEQYF,TGCAGCGTTGTGGTTGTTCCCTCCTACGAGCAGTACTTC
TRBJ2-1,TRBV12-3/TRBV12-4,-,TRBD1,CASSPRGQGVGEQFF,TGTGCCAGCAGTCCTCGGGGACAGGGAGTTGGGGAGCAGTTCTTC
TRBJ2-7,TRBV6-1,-,TRBD1,CAIQNDRAYEQYF,TGTGCCATCCAGAACGACAGGGCCTACGAGCAGTACTTC
TRBJ2-5,TRBV4-1,few,TRBD1,CASSTGGQQETQYF,TGCGCCAGCAGCACAGGGGGGCAGCAAGAGACCCAGTACTTC
TRBJ1-5,TRBV12-3/TRBV12-4,-,-,CASSLAGSRGNRAQHF,TGTGCCAGCAGTTTAGCAGGGTCGCGGGGCAATCGGGCCCAGCATTTT
TRBJ2-1,TRBV5-1,few,TRBD1,CASSPSTGAYNEQFF,TGCGCCAGCAGCCCGTCGACAGGGGCCTACAATGAGCAGTTCTTC
TRBJ1-5,TRBV12-3/TRBV12-4,once,-,CASSLWNQGMAKQPQHF,TGTGCCAGCAGTTTGTGGAATCAGGGGATGGCAAAACAGCCCCAGCATTTT
TRBJ1-5,TRBV28,-,-,CASSAIGGAGNQPQHF,TGTGCCAGCAGTGCGATAGGGGGGGCAGGCAATCAGCCCCAGCATTTT
TRBJ1-1,TRBV9,-,-,CASSVGPMNTEAFF,TGTGCCAGCAGCGTGGGACCGATGAACACTGAAGCTTTCTTT
TRBJ2-1,TRBV20-1,-,-,CSARAGDEQFF,TGCAGTGCTAGAGCGGGAGATGAGCAGTTCTTC
TRBJ2-3,TRBV10-3,-,TRBD1,CAIRGTGASDTQYF,TGTGCCATCAGAGGGACAGGAGCTTCAGATACGCAGTATTTT
TRBJ2-1,TRBV5-1,few,TRBD2,CASSFRTSDEQFF,TGCGCCAGCAGCTTCCGGACTAGCGACGAGCAGTTCTTC
TRBJ2-1,TRBV12-3/TRBV12-4,-,TRBD2,CASSRGGVGISYNEQFF,TGTGCCAGCAGCCGGGGGGGGGTTGGGATTTCCTACAATGAGCAGTTCTTC
TRBJ2-1,TRBV2,-,TRBD1,CASSVRQGYNEQFF,TGTGCCAGCAGTGTGAGACAGGGGTACAATGAGCAGTTCTTC
TRBJ2-1,TRBV24-1,many,TRBD2,CATSDPTSINEQFF,TGTGCCACCAGTGATCCGACTAGCATCAATGAGCAGTTCTTC
TRBJ2-7,TRBV6-1,-,TRBD1,CASSEKPGQHYEQYF,TGTGCCAGCAGTGAAAAACCGGGACAGCACTACGAGCAGTACTTC
TRBJ2-7,TRBV10-3,-,-,CAISEGQRRGGQYF,TGTGCCATCAGTGAAGGACAGAGACGTGGGGGGCAGTACTTC
TRBJ2-7,TRBV10-3,few,TRBD2,CAISGLADIYEQYF,TGTGCCATCAGTGGACTAGCGGATATCTACGAGCAGTACTTC
TRBJ2-1,TRBV20-1,few,TRBD2,CSARVVAGGTVGEQFF,TGCAGTGCTAGAGTCGTAGCGGGAGGAACCGTAGGTGAGCAGTTCTTC
TRBJ2-5,TRBV27,-,-,CASLVGEDFQETQYF,TGTGCCAGCCTCGTGGGAGAGGACTTCCAAGAGACCCAGTACTTC
TRBJ2-6,TRBV1,-,-,CTSSQVDSDRGLLPSGANVLTF,TGCACCAGCAGCCAAGTAGACTCGGACAGGGGGCTTTTACCCTCTGGGGCCAACGTCCTGACTTTC
TRBJ2-2,TRBV7-2,-,-,CARKGGMNTGELFF,TGTGCCAGGAAGGGCGGGATGAACACCGGGGAGCTGTTTTTT
TRBJ2-2,TRBV10-3,few,-,CAISETSTGYTGELFF,TGTGCCATCAGCGAGACCTCGACAGGTTACACCGGGGAGCTGTTTTTT
TRBJ2-5,TRBV11-2,few,-,CASRFEASKTQYF,TGTGCCAGCAGGTTCGAAGCGTCGAAGACCCAGTACTTC
TRBJ2-1,TRBV4-2,-,-,CASSQVGPGGVNNEQFF,TGTGCCAGCAGCCAAGTGGGGCCGGGCGGGGTTAACAATGAGCAGTTCTTC
TRBJ2-3,TRBV20-1,-,TRBD2,CSARDPSGFTDTQYF,TGCAGTGCTAGAGATCCTAGCGGATTCACAGATACGCAGTATTTT
TRBJ2-2,TRBV3-1,-,-,CASSHVGAGELFF,TGTGCCAGCAGCCATGTAGGCGCCGGGGAGCTGTTTTTT
TRBJ2-7,TRBV29-1,few,-,CSVGSGIEQYF,TGCAGCGTTGGATCGGGGATCGAGCAGTACTTC
TRBJ2-5,TRBV12-3/TRBV12-4,few,TRBD2,CASSFGSGRETQYF,TGTGCCAGCAGTTTTGGTAGCGGGCGGGAGACCCAGTACTTC
TRBJ2-6,TRBV30,-,-,CAWSAVSGANVLTF,TGTGCCTGGAGTGCAGTCTCTGGGGCCAACGTCCTGACTTTC
TRBJ2-1,TRBV5-1,-,TRBD2,CASSGSGTSYNEQFF,TGCGCCAGCAGCGGTAGCGGGACATCCTACAATGAGCAGTTCTTC
TRBJ1-2,TRBV7-9,few,-,CASSFDSPNYGYTF,TGTGCCAGCAGCTTCGACAGCCCTAACTATGGCTACACCTTC